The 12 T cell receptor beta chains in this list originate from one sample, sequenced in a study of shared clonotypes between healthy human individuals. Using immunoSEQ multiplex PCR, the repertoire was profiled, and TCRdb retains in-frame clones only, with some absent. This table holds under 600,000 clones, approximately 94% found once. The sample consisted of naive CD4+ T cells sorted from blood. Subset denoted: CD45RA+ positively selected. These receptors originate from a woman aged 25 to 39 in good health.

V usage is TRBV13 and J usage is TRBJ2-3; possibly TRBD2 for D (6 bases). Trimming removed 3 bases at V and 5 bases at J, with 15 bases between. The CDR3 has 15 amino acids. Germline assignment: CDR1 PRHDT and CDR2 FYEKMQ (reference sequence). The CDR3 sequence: CASSFRDFVGDTQYF. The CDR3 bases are TGTGCCAGCAGCTTTAGGGACTTTGTGGGAGATACGCAGTATTTT.

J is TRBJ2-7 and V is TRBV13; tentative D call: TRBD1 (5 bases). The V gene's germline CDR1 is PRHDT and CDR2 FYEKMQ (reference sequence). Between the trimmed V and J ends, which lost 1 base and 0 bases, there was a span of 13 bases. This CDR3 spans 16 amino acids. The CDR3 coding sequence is TGTGCCAGCAGCTTAGTCGACAGCAAAAGCTCCTACGAGCAGTACTTC. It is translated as CASSLVDSKSSYEQYF.

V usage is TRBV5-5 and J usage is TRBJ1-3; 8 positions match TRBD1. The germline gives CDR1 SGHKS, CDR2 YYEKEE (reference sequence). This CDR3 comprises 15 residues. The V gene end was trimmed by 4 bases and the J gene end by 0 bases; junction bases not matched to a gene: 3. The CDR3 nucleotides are TGTGCCAGCAGCCGAACAGGGGGCTCTGGAAACACCATATATTTT. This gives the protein CASSRTGGSGNTIYF.

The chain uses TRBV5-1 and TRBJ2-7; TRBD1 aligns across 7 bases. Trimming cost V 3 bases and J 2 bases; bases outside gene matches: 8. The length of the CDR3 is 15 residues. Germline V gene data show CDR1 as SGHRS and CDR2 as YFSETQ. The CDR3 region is CASSSGDSWTYEQYF. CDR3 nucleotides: TGCGCCAGCAGCTCTGGGGACAGCTGGACCTACGAGCAGTACTTC.

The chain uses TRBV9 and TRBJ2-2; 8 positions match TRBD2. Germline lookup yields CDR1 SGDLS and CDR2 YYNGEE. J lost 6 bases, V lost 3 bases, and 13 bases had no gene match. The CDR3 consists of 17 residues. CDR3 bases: TGTGCCAGCAGCGGATCCGGCGCGGGAGGCCGGGCCGGGGAGCTGTTTTTT. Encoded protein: CASSGSGAGGRAGELFF.

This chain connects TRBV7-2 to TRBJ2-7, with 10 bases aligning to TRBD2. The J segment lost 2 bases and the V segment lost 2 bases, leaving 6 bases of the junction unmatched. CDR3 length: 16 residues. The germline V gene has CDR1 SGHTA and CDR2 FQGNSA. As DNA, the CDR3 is TGTGCCAGCAGCTTAAGCCGACTAGCGGGTACCTACGAGCAGTACTTC. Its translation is CASSLSRLAGTYEQYF.

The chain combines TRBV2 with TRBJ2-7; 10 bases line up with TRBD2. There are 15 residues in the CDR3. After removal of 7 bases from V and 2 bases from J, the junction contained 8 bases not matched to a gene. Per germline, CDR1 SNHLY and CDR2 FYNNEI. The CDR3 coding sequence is TGTGCCAGCACCGCCAGGACTAGCGGTACCTACGAGCAGTACTTC. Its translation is CASTARTSGTYEQYF.

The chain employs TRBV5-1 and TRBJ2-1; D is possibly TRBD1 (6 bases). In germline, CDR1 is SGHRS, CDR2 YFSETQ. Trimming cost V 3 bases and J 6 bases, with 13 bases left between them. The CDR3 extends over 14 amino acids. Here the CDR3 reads CASSSRTQGNEQFF. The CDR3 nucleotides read TGCGCCAGCAGCTCCAGGACACAGGGCAATGAGCAGTTCTTC.

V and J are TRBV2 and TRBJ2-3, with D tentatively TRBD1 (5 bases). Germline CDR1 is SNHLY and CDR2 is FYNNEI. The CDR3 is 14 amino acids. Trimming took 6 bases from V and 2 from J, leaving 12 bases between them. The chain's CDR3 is CASRVAGLTDTQYF. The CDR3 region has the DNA TGTGCCAGCAGGGTGGCAGGGCTCACAGATACGCAGTATTTT.

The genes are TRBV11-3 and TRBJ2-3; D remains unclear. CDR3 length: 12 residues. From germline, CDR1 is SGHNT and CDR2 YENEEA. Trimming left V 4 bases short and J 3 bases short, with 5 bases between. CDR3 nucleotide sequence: TGTGCCAGCAGCTACAGAACAGATACGCAGTATTTT. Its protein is CASSYRTDTQYF.

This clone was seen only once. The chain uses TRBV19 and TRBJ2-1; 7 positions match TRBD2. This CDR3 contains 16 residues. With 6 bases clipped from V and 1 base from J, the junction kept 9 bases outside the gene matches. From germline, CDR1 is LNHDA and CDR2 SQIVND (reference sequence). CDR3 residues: CASRRSQRGSYNEQFF. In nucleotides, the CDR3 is TGTGCCAGTAGACGATCTCAGCGGGGATCCTACAATGAGCAGTTCTTC.

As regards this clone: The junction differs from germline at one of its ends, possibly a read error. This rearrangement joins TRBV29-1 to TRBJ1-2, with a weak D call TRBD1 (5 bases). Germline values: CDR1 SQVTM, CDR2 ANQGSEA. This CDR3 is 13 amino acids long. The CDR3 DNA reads TGCAGCGTCGAAGGAGGGGCTAACTATGGCTACACCTTC. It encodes CSVEGGANYGYTF.